A selection of T cell receptor beta chains follows, all from one sample in a study of T cells after yellow fever vaccination. TCRdb reprocessed the 5' RACE reads with MiXCR, giving one entry per CDR3 protein. Among 450,000 to 600,000 distinct CDR3 sequences listed, approximately 13% were seen once. The sample consisted of PBMCs, taken on the day of the yellow fever booster vaccination. These receptors originate from a man under 40 who received the YFV17D yellow fever vaccine. Each CDR3 is given with its conserved first and last residue. D genes are given only for firm matches. The size field is filled for only some rows; it gives once, few, many or a size class.

TRBV25-1	-	TRBD1	TRBJ1-5	CASSGAGTGGGQPQHF	TGTGCCAGCAGTGGGGCCGGGACAGGGGGTGGTCAGCCCCAGCATTTT
TRBV18	-	-	TRBJ2-1	CASSPPARDNEQFF	TGTGCCAGCTCACCACCTGCCAGAGACAATGAGCAGTTCTTC
TRBV5-1	-	TRBD2	TRBJ2-2	CASPGLAGTGELFF	TGCGCCAGCCCGGGACTAGCGGGGACCGGGGAGCTGTTTTTT
TRBV11-2	few	-	TRBJ2-7	CASSPLALSSYEQYF	TGTGCCAGCAGCCCCCTAGCGCTTAGCTCCTACGAGCAGTACTTC
TRBV11-3	few	-	TRBJ2-3	CASSSTLQGGTDTQYF	TGTGCCAGCAGCTCAACCCTCCAGGGAGGAACAGATACGCAGTATTTT
TRBV20-1	few	-	TRBJ1-1	CSASGSASANTEAFF	TGCAGTGCTAGTGGTTCGGCCTCAGCGAACACTGAAGCTTTCTTT
TRBV27	many	-	TRBJ2-1	CASSKLGPYNEQFF	TGTGCCAGCAGTAAGTTAGGGCCCTACAATGAGCAGTTCTTC
TRBV20-1	few	-	TRBJ2-2	CSARDSAETRTGELFF	TGCAGTGCTAGAGATTCGGCGGAGACGAGGACCGGGGAGCTGTTTTTT
TRBV5-5	-	TRBD2	TRBJ2-1	CASSLEGTSFEQFF	TGTGCCAGCAGCTTAGAAGGGACTAGCTTTGAGCAGTTCTTC
TRBV7-2	many	TRBD1	TRBJ1-5	CASSSGQGNQPQHF	TGTGCCAGCAGTTCGGGACAGGGCAATCAGCCCCAGCATTTT
TRBV5-1	-	-	TRBJ1-1	CASSLAGKVNAEAFF	TGCGCCAGCAGCTTGGCAGGGAAAGTGAACGCTGAAGCTTTCTTT
TRBV20-1	few	-	TRBJ1-3	CSARAKRAAGNTIYF	TGCAGTGCTAGAGCAAAGAGGGCAGCTGGAAACACCATATATTTT
TRBV7-3	few	TRBD2	TRBJ2-7	CASSLGLAGYREQYF	TGTGCCAGCAGCTTGGGACTAGCGGGTTACCGCGAGCAGTACTTC
TRBV11-2	once	TRBD2	TRBJ2-7	CATGGGGGYEQYF	TGTGCCACCGGCGGGGGTGGGGGCTACGAGCAGTACTTC
TRBV7-3	few	-	TRBJ2-2	CASAIGPQGGELFF	TGTGCCAGCGCCATAGGGCCACAGGGCGGGGAGCTGTTTTTT
TRBV20-1	-	-	TRBJ2-1	CSAGPLAMEQFF	TGCAGTGCTGGGCCTCTAGCGATGGAGCAGTTCTTC
TRBV10-1	few	-	TRBJ2-3	CASSGGRAPSTDTQYF	TGCGCCAGCAGTGGGGGCCGTGCCCCTAGCACAGATACGCAGTATTTT
TRBV29-1	few	TRBD1	TRBJ2-5	CSAASGTGVRETQYF	TGCAGCGCTGCCTCAGGGACAGGGGTTCGAGAGACCCAGTACTTC
TRBV9	many	-	TRBJ2-2	CASSVVTGELFF	TGTGCCAGCAGCGTAGTTACCGGGGAGCTGTTTTTT
TRBV12-3/TRBV12-4	-	TRBD2	TRBJ2-3	CASSLSAGGGTDTQYF	TGTGCCAGCAGCCTATCGGCGGGAGGGGGTACAGATACGCAGTATTTT